Following are 14 T cell receptor beta chains from one sample sequenced in a study of CXCR3 chemokines and chemotherapy response in bladder cancer. MiXCR was run by TCRdb on the PCR reads, yielding one entry per CDR3 protein. The sample includes roughly 1,200 distinct CDR3 sequences, about 20% of them seen just once. Collection of the sample occurred from a patient whose treatment included neoadjuvant chemotherapy. The receptors originated from a human donor with bladder cancer that did not respond to neoadjuvant chemotherapy.

This clonotype has a single count. The chain uses TRBV29-1 and TRBJ2-1; D unclear. CDR3 length: 13 amino acids. In germline, CDR1 is SQVTM, CDR2 ANQGSEA. CDR3 DNA sequence: TGCGTCGTTACGGACCTTGGGTACAATGAGCAGTTCTTC. Residues: CVVTDLGYNEQFF.

The V call is TRBV2, the J call TRBJ2-3, with 8 nucleotides matching TRBD1. Unmatched junction bases numbered 10, after V lost 5 bases and J lost 0 bases. This CDR3 has 17 residues. Germline lookup yields CDR1 SNHLY and CDR2 FYNNEI. The CDR3 loop reads CASSRTGGVFSTDTQYF. CDR3 nucleotide sequence: TGTGCCAGCAGTCGTACAGGGGGAGTATTTAGCACAGATACGCAGTATTTT.

The DNA for the CDR3 is TGTGCCAGCAGTTTAGTGGGAAATGAGCAGTTCTTC. Amino acid sequence: CASSLVGNEQFF. The chain carries TRBV27 and TRBJ2-1; unclear D gene. Germline V gene sequence: CDR1 MNHEY, CDR2 SMNVEV (reference sequence). V gave up 2 bases and J gave up 7 bases, with 6 bases separating them. The CDR3 is 12 amino acids.

Relative to its sample, this clonotype is medium-sized. The chain combines TRBV5-6 with TRBJ2-2; no clear D. Germline-derived CDR1 and CDR2 are SGHDT and YYEEEE. The CDR3 totals 13 residues. Trimming took off 1 base at V and 5 bases at J, with 6 bases between the two ends. The CDR3 sequence: CASSLTDTGELFF. CDR3 nucleotides: TGTGCCAGCAGCTTGACGGATACCGGGGAGCTGTTTTTT.

This clonotype was detected ten times or more. This chain links TRBV30 with TRBJ2-1; the D gene is possibly TRBD2 (7 bases). Between the trimmed V and J ends, which lost 4 bases and 15 bases, there was a span of 13 bases. This CDR3 contains 10 residues. Looked up from germline, CDR1 is GTSNPN and CDR2 is SVGIG (reference sequence). The DNA for the CDR3 is TGTGCCTGGATGGCGGGGGCCCCGTTCTTC. It specifies CAWMAGAPFF.

V and J are TRBV5-4 and TRBJ2-7; D is unclear. Deletions cut 0 bases from V and 7 bases from J, with 11 bases between. CDR1 is SGHNT and CDR2 is YYREEE in the germline V gene (reference sequence). CDR3 length: 13 amino acids. The CDR3 here is CASSLEVQGEQYF. The CDR3 DNA reads as TGTGCCAGCAGCTTGGAGGTCCAAGGAGAGCAGTACTTC.

Sample share makes this clonotype large. The rearrangement joins TRBV10-3 to TRBJ2-7; 10 bases align to TRBD1. V lost 5 bases, J lost 5 bases, and 3 bases stayed unmatched. From germline, CDR1 is ENHRY and CDR2 SYGVKD. The CDR3 has 13 residues. As DNA, the CDR3 is TGTGCCATCAGTCCGACAGGGGGCAACGAGCAGTACTTC. It translates to CAISPTGGNEQYF.

This clonotype is labeled as medium-sized. The chain combines TRBV29-1 with TRBJ2-7, with D possibly matching TRBD1 (7 bases). The CDR3 has 14 residues. V gave up 3 bases and J gave up 0 bases, with 12 bases separating them. CDR1 and CDR2 (germline): SQVTM, ANQGSEA. CDR3 coding DNA: TGCAGCGTTGAGCGGCGGGACAGCTCCTACGAGCAGTACTTC. Amino acids: CSVERRDSSYEQYF.

This chain links TRBV7-2 with TRBJ2-7; 7 nucleotides line up with TRBD1. This CDR3 spans 14 amino acids. V was clipped by 1 base and J by 8 bases; unmatched bases: 8. Germline lookup yields CDR1 SGHTA and CDR2 FQGNSA. CDR3 sequence: CASSLVGGHNKQYF. The DNA of the CDR3 is TGTGCCAGCAGCTTAGTAGGGGGCCACAATAAGCAGTACTTC.

The rearrangement joins TRBV7-3 to TRBJ1-2, with D possibly being TRBD1 (6 bases). Germline V lookup: CDR1 SGHTA, CDR2 FQGTGA. The V gene lost 5 bases and the J gene lost 4 bases, with 14 bases spanning the gap. This CDR3 has 14 residues. This CDR3 is CASSPPLRGYGYTF. The DNA of the CDR3 is TGTGCCAGCAGCCCGCCCCTCAGGGGCTATGGCTACACCTTC.

Within the sample, this clonotype is medium-sized. The chain is built from TRBV7-2 and TRBJ1-3; D gene uncertain. Germline CDR1 is SGHTA and CDR2 is FQGNSA. The CDR3 contains 15 residues. Trimming shortened V by 3 bases and J by 0 bases, and 9 bases separated the two germline ends. The CDR3 DNA reads as TGTGCCAGCAGCTTTACCCGGGGCTCTGGAAACACCATATATTTT. Its protein is CASSFTRGSGNTIYF.

This clonotype is medium-sized by share. The chain joins TRBV11-2 to TRBJ2-3; D could derive from TRBD1 or TRBD2 (6 bases each). The CDR3 consists of 12 residues. The V gene lost 7 bases and the J gene lost 8 bases, with 13 bases spanning the gap. Germline-derived CDR1 and CDR2 are SGHAT and FQNNGV. CDR3 region: CASNRGRGTQYF. The CDR3 DNA is TGTGCCAGCAACCGGGGGCGGGGTACGCAGTATTTT.

The chain employs TRBV6-1 and TRBJ1-6; 10 positions match TRBD1. The ends lost 5 bases at V and 8 bases at J; junction bases unmatched: 9. The germline CDR1 and CDR2 sequences are MNHNS and SASEGT. The CDR3 spans 16 residues. CDR3 sequence (DNA): TGTGCCAGCAGTCTAGACAGGGGGCTAATTGATTCACCCCTCCACTTT. Translated: CASSLDRGLIDSPLHF.

By frequency in the sample, this clonotype is medium-sized (0.01 to 0.1%). V is TRBV5-4 and J is TRBJ1-3; 8 bases are a match to TRBD1. Germline V gene sequence: CDR1 SGHNT, CDR2 YYREEE (reference sequence). There are 15 residues in the CDR3. With V trimmed by 1 base and J by 6 bases, 6 bases remained unmatched. Here the CDR3 reads CASSLQQGVSNTIYF. CDR3 DNA: TGTGCCAGCAGCTTGCAACAGGGGGTTTCAAACACCATATATTTT. Drawing the rest from reference TRBV5-4 and TRBJ1-3, the complete variable domain is ETGVTQSPTHLIKTRGQQVTLRCSSQSGHNTVSWYQQALGQGPQFIFQYYREEENGRGNFPPRFSGLQFPNYSSELNVNALELDDSALYLCASSLQQGVSNTIYFGEGSWLTVV.